The next 3 T cell receptor beta chains were all read from a single sample in a study of blood T cell repertoires in COVID-19. Libraries were prepared by immunoSEQ multiplex PCR; TCRdb keeps only in-frame clonotypes and omits some of them. The table has some 260,000 clones, 86% seen once. Sequencing was done on a sample of PBMCs or T cells enriched from blood (not recorded which). The receptors originated from a man aged 35-49 years who had recovered from COVID-19.

The rearrangement links TRBV11-1 to TRBJ1-2; 7 positions match TRBD1. J was trimmed by 2 bases and V by 5 bases; bases with no gene match: 8. Germline V gene lookup returns CDR1 SGHAT and CDR2 FQDESV (reference sequence). This CDR3 region has 15 residues. CDR3 in amino acids: CASSIHDRVNYGYTF. In DNA form, the CDR3 reads TGTGCCAGCAGCATTCACGACAGGGTGAACTATGGCTACACCTTC.

The chain joins TRBV20-1 to TRBJ2-7; 11 bases map to TRBD2. The CDR3 has 11 residues. Looked up from germline, CDR1 is DFQATT and CDR2 is SNEGSKA (reference sequence). CDR3 nucleotides: TGCAGTGCTAAGGAGACTAGCGGGGCTCTGGTC. This sequence encodes CSAKETSGALV.

The chain recombines TRBV19 with TRBJ2-1, with a tentative D call TRBD2 (5 bases). Germline CDR1 LNHDA, CDR2 SQIVND (reference sequence). Trimming stripped 5 bases from V and 6 bases from J, with 11 bases between. This CDR3 is built from 13 residues. The CDR3 is CASSSGVVNEQFF. CDR3 coding DNA: TGTGCCAGTAGTTCCGGGGTGGTCAATGAGCAGTTCTTC.